These T cell receptor beta chains were read from a single sample in a study of CD8+CD57+ T cells in acquired aplastic anemia. TCRdb passed the reads through MiXCR, listing each CDR3 protein once. The table shows 400,000 to 600,000 distinct CDR3 sequences, with approximately 32% occurring only once. The sequenced sample consisted of sorted CD4+, CD8+, or CD8+CD57+ T cells (not recorded which) from PBMCs. All receptors derive from a human donor with aplastic anemia. The CDR3 runs from the conserved cysteine through the conserved F or W. Rows may omit the clone size; those that give it use once, few, many or a size class.

>many|TRBV5-1|TRBJ2-7
CASSFTGGREQYF
>many|TRBV27|TRBJ1-6
CASSLGPNPADSPLHF
>many|TRBV10-3|TRBJ1-2
CAISEDRDGYTF
>-|TRBV19|TRBJ1-1
CASSNPGVGTEAFF
>-|TRBV10-3|TRBJ1-5
CASSYLLGNQPQHF
>-|TRBV3-1|TRBJ2-5
CASSGVQETQYF
>many|TRBV10-3|TRBJ2-2
CATNPSKGNTGELFF
>few|TRBV25-1|TRBJ1-4
CASNNQGINEKLFF
>-|TRBV20-1|TRBJ1-1
CSAATTAEAFF
>-|TRBV11-2|TRBJ2-1
CASSSTRGQGIYNEQFF
>-|TRBV13|TRBJ1-5
CASSSQGQGNNQPQHF
>-|TRBV6-1|TRBJ1-3
CASSLNTGGPGNTIYF
>many|TRBV24-1|TRBJ2-5
CATMDSGGQETQYF
>many|TRBV24-1|TRBJ2-3
CATSDDTGSPDTQYF
>-|TRBV5-1|TRBJ1-1
CASSLSSGRRTEAFF
>-|TRBV29-1|TRBJ2-2
CSAGTSGVWTGELFF
>few|TRBV5-6|TRBJ2-5
CASSLSGRAQETQYF
>once|TRBV4-3|TRBJ2-1
CASSQNGLAGGNEQFF
>few|TRBV30|TRBJ1-2
CAWGGRNSGFVYGYTF
>many|TRBV5-6|TRBJ1-6
CASSLVGMLNSPLHF
>-|TRBV29-1|TRBJ2-3
CSVNPGWDTDTQYF
>-|TRBV11-2|TRBJ2-5
CASSLDHTLGQETQYF
>few|TRBV12-3/TRBV12-4|TRBJ2-7
CASSGLAGKHEQYF
>many|TRBV19|TRBJ1-1
CASSYSAKNTEAFF
>few|TRBV11-2|TRBJ2-3
CASSQGGVGTDTQYF
>-|TRBV9|TRBJ2-5
CASSVEAAGAQYF
>few|TRBV19|TRBJ2-1
CASSIVGGGPREQFF
>many|TRBV20-1|TRBJ1-2
CSARVWRAYGYTF
>many|TRBV15|TRBJ2-7
CATSREDRAAYEQYF
>-|TRBV4-3|TRBJ1-1
CASSQVTGPAFF
>many|TRBV15|TRBJ2-3
CATSRDMTADTQYF
>-|TRBV7-2|TRBJ2-7
CASSTLLVYEQYF
>-|TRBV6-5|TRBJ1-2
CASSYIGQEDGYTF
>few|TRBV5-1|TRBJ2-6
CASSSSSPSVANVLTF
>-|TRBV3-1|TRBJ1-1
CASSQDLKGVGTEAFF
>-|TRBV5-4|TRBJ1-2
CASSFSQGTSGYTF
>many|TRBV7-8|TRBJ1-2
CASSLLDRAGYTF
>-|TRBV10-3|TRBJ1-2
CAISDYEGYTF
>many|TRBV11-2|TRBJ1-2
CASSPYVLTLRLYGYTF
>-|TRBV5-1|TRBJ2-5
CASSLYGQQETQYF
>-|TRBV29-1|TRBJ1-1
CSVDAGARGRSEAFF
>-|TRBV2|TRBJ2-3
CASSPRAGSTDTQYF
>-|TRBV3-1|TRBJ1-5
CASSQQPIQAYSNQPQHF
>few|TRBV7-9|TRBJ2-1
CASSLLAAINEQFF
>-|TRBV7-8|TRBJ1-3
CASSLAGSSGNTIYF
>-|TRBV4-2|TRBJ1-2
CASSQGLNTIAGGYTF
>many|TRBV24-1|TRBJ2-5
CATSDPGTGGSSTQYF
>-|TRBV10-3|TRBJ1-1
CAISEITGNTEAFF
>-|TRBV5-6|TRBJ1-5
CASSLQQGLGNQPQHF
>few|TRBV20-1|TRBJ1-1
CSAGTGPMNTEAFF